The clone carrying this T cell receptor (beta chain) was seen a few times. Its matching antigen is unknown. TCRdb recomputed calls from the 5' RACE reads with MiXCR, one row per CDR3 protein. The data show around 480,000 distinct CDR3 sequences, approximately 14% seen once. This sample is part of a study of identical twins. General study results and limits: Abundant beta clonotypes from cord blood bore fewer insertions; memory repertoires lacked this pattern. A partial confounding effect on zero-insertion analyses could come from invariant MAIT and iNKT cells. Twins shared beta out-of-frame sequences in excess, but this excess was weaker.

Healthy Caucasians, and only they, were the donors. The V end was cut by 1 base, the J end by 5 bases, with 11 bases between. The CDR3 has 14 amino acids. Germline values: CDR1 SGHTA, CDR2 FQGNSA. These data also formed part of another study, on yellow fever vaccine responses in identical twins.

This chain links TRBV7-2 with TRBJ2-5; D unclear. The sequenced sample was CD4+ T cells sorted from blood. The TCR sequence derives from a woman aged 18-30 years in good health. CDR3 coding DNA: TGTGCCAGCAGCTTAGTATCGGTTAGGGAGACCCAGTACTTC. Translating it yields CASSLVSVRETQYF.